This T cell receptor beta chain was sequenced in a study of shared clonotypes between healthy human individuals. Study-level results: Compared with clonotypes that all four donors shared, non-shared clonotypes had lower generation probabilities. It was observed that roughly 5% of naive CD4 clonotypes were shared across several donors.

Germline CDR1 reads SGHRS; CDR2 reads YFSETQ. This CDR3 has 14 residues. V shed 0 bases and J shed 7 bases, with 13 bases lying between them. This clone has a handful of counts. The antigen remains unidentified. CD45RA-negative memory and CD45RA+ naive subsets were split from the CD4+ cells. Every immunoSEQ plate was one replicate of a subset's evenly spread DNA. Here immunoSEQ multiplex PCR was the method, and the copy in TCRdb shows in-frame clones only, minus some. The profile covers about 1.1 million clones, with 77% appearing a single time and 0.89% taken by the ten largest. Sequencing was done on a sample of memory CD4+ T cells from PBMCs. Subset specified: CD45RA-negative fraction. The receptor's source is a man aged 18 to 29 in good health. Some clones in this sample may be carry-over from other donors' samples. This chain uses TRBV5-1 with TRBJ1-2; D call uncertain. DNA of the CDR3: TGCGCCAGCAGCTTGGCGTGGGGTGGTAGTGGCTACACCTTC. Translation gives CASSLAWGGSGYTF.